One sample yielded the 10 T cell receptor beta chains listed below, sequenced in a study of OX40 agonist ivuxolimab in advanced cancers. Method: immunoSEQ multiplex PCR; TCRdb's copy keeps in-frame clones and lacks some. The sample carries 80,000 to 100,000 clones, around 86% recorded once. The specimen was CD4+ or CD8+ T cells sorted from blood, collected in a trial of the OX40 agonist ivuxolimab. These receptors all come from an adult with an advanced solid tumor such as melanoma, head and neck, liver or kidney cancer.

The chain recombines TRBV29-1 with TRBJ1-2; 8 nucleotides align to TRBD1. This CDR3 spans 15 amino acids. Germline-derived CDR1 and CDR2 are SQVTM and ANQGSEA. The V gene end was trimmed by 6 bases and the J gene end by 0 bases; junction bases not matched to a gene: 9. The CDR3 DNA reads as TGCAGCGTCGACAGGGGTCCTGGAACTAACTATGGCTACACCTTC. Its protein is CSVDRGPGTNYGYTF. Combining the CDR3 with reference TRBV29-1 and TRBJ1-2 gives the whole variable domain SAVISQKPSRDICQRGTSLTIQCQVDSQVTMMFWYRQQPGQSLTLIATANQGSEATYESGFVIDKFPISRPNLTFSTLTVSNMSPEDSSIYLCSVDRGPGTNYGYTFGSGTRLTVV.

CDR3: CASRAQPASTDTQYF. The DNA for the CDR3 is TGTGCCAGCAGGGCCCAGCCGGCTAGCACAGATACGCAGTATTTT. The chain couples TRBV7-9 to TRBJ2-3; D remains ambiguous. Germline V gene data show CDR1 as SEHNR and CDR2 as FQNEAQ (reference sequence). The CDR3 is 15 amino acids. Trimming cost V 6 bases and J 0 bases, with 13 bases left between them.

This chain links TRBV11-3 with TRBJ2-7; TRBD1 matches 7 bases. CDR1 SGHNT and CDR2 YENEEA come from the germline V gene. The V and J ends lost 6 bases and 1 base, in that order; junction bases with no gene match: 6. This CDR3 region has 14 residues. This CDR3 is CASRRGQPSYEQYF. As DNA, the CDR3 is TGTGCCAGCAGGAGGGGACAGCCATCCTACGAGCAGTACTTC.

The gene calls are TRBV14 and TRBJ2-5; D might be TRBD1 (6 bases). Trimming cost V 4 bases and J 2 bases, with 8 bases left between them. In germline, CDR1 is SGHDN, CDR2 FVKESK. The CDR3 consists of 13 residues. The CDR3 spells CASSPGEQETQYF. In DNA, the CDR3 is TGTGCCAGCAGCCCAGGGGAACAAGAGACCCAGTACTTC.

This chain joins TRBV7-9 and TRBJ1-2, with D unclear. The CDR3 is 12 amino acids. Germline CDR1 reads SEHNR; CDR2 reads FQNEAQ (reference sequence). Trimming left V 1 base short and J 8 bases short, with 8 bases between. CDR3 nucleotide sequence: TGTGCCAGCAGCTTAGGGTTAAAGGGCTACACCTTC. Translated: CASSLGLKGYTF.

V is TRBV2 and J is TRBJ2-3; TRBD1 aligns across 8 bases. Losses at the gene ends were 10 bases for V and 5 bases for J; bases not matched to a gene: 11. This CDR3 spans 14 amino acids. Germline loops: CDR1 SNHLY, CDR2 FYNNEI. Here the CDR3 reads CATRQTGVKDTQYF. For the CDR3, the DNA is TGTGCCACCCGCCAGACAGGGGTGAAAGATACGCAGTATTTT.

The V and J genes are TRBV9 and TRBJ2-7, with D possibly TRBD1 on 5 matching bases. Germline loops: CDR1 SGDLS, CDR2 YYNGEE. Trimming removed 4 bases from V and 3 bases from J, with 14 bases in between. CDR3 size: 14 residues. CDR3 amino acids: CASSRSRQGYEQYF. The CDR3 DNA is TGTGCCAGCAGCCGAAGTAGGCAGGGCTACGAGCAGTACTTC.

This clone was observed a single time. This chain joins TRBV5-1 and TRBJ1-4, with TRBD1 matching 9 bases. The V and J ends lost 2 bases and 5 bases, in that order; junction bases with no gene match: 7. From germline, CDR1 is SGHRS and CDR2 YFSETQ. The length of the CDR3 is 16 residues. For the CDR3, the DNA is TGCGCCAGCAGCTTATCGACGGGGACAGGGAATGAAAAACTGTTTTTT. It translates to CASSLSTGTGNEKLFF.

V is TRBV10-2 and J is TRBJ2-7, with 11 bases lining up with TRBD1. The CDR3 covers 14 residues. The germline V gene has CDR1 WSHSY and CDR2 SAAADI. After removal of 6 bases from V and 0 bases from J, the junction contained 1 base not matched to a gene. CDR3 in amino acids: CASRGTGGSYEQYF. The CDR3 DNA follows: TGCGCCAGCAGAGGGACAGGGGGCTCCTACGAGCAGTACTTC.

This CDR3 reads CASSVEETQYF. The CDR3 nucleotides read TGTGCCAGCTCAGTGGAAGAGACCCAGTACTTC. The V gene is TRBV18, the J gene TRBJ2-5; no definite D call. Germline CDR1 and CDR2: KGHSH and LQKENI. The CDR3 contains 11 residues. Trimming removed 5 bases from V and 3 bases from J, with 4 bases in between.